This entry lists 31 T cell receptor beta chains sequenced from one sample in a study of cytotoxic CD8 clonotypes in ibrutinib-treated CLL. Assay: immunoSEQ multiplex PCR; the TCRdb copy retains only in-frame clones and omits some. Here the sample spans around 150,000 clones, around 84% being singletons. Specimen: PBMCs, collected after 36 months of ibrutinib treatment. The receptors shown here come from a human donor with chronic lymphocytic leukemia.

The J gene is TRBJ1-2, the V gene TRBV5-4; D is undetermined. Trimming pared 3 bases from V and 4 bases from J, leaving 13 bases between. Germline V gives CDR1 SGHNT, CDR2 YYREEE (reference sequence). This CDR3 contains 14 residues. The CDR3 is CASSSNEEPYGYTF. The CDR3 DNA reads as TGTGCCAGCAGCTCTAATGAGGAACCCTATGGCTACACCTTC.

V gene TRBV28 combines with J gene TRBJ1-5, with D possibly TRBD1 on 6 matching bases. This CDR3 is 14 amino acids long. Between the trimmed V and J ends, which lost 6 bases and 6 bases, there was a span of 15 bases. From germline, CDR1 is MDHEN and CDR2 SYDVKM. Written as DNA, the CDR3 is TGTGCCAGCAGGACCGGACAGACCGGTCAGCCCCAGCATTTT. This codes for CASRTGQTGQPQHF.

J is TRBJ1-2 and V is TRBV2; the D is unclear. From germline, CDR1 is SNHLY and CDR2 FYNNEI. The CDR3 has 15 residues. V lost 3 bases and J lost 5, with 16 bases in between. The chain's CDR3 is CASSDWGMSLYGYTF. DNA for the CDR3: TGTGCCAGCAGTGATTGGGGTATGTCGTTATATGGCTACACCTTC.

This clone appeared many times. V and J are TRBV18 and TRBJ1-6; no definite D call. The CDR3 totals 14 residues. Germline V CDR1 and CDR2: KGHSH, LQKENI. Deletions cut 2 bases from V and 9 bases from J, with 11 bases between. CDR3 sequence reads: CASSPRAESSPLHF. DNA of the CDR3: TGTGCCAGCTCACCAAGGGCAGAATCTTCACCCCTCCACTTT.

The chain recombines TRBV5-4 with TRBJ2-5; 8 bases are shared with TRBD1. Unmatched junction bases numbered 9, after V lost 0 bases and J lost 5 bases. Germline-derived CDR1 and CDR2 are SGHNT and YYREEE (reference sequence). There are 16 residues in the CDR3. CDR3 residues: CASSLEAGGVGETQYF. The CDR3 DNA reads as TGTGCCAGCAGCTTGGAGGCAGGGGGCGTTGGGGAGACCCAGTACTTC. The whole variable domain, filled in from reference TRBV5-4 and TRBJ2-5, reads ETGVTQSPTHLIKTRGQQVTLRCSSQSGHNTVSWYQQALGQGPQFIFQYYREEENGRGNFPPRFSGLQFPNYSSELNVNALELDDSALYLCASSLEAGGVGETQYFGPGTRLLVL.

This chain uses TRBV13 with TRBJ2-7, with 7 positions matching TRBD1. The CDR3 loop spans 14 amino acids. The germline CDR1 and CDR2 sequences are PRHDT and FYEKMQ (reference sequence). The V and J ends lost 5 bases and 7 bases, in that order; junction bases with no gene match: 11. The CDR3 region has the DNA TGTGCCAGCAGCGCAAGGGGGCGAGCTGGGGAGCAGTACTTC. Protein: CASSARGRAGEQYF.

Only a few counts were recorded for this clone. The chain recombines TRBV30 with TRBJ2-2, with D possibly being TRBD1 or TRBD2 (5 bases each). The CDR3 is 15 amino acids. Deletions cut 2 bases from V and 0 bases from J, with 10 bases between. Germline values: CDR1 GTSNPN, CDR2 SVGIG (reference sequence). The CDR3 loop is CAWSHGAANTGELFF. The CDR3 DNA reads as TGTGCCTGGAGTCACGGGGCCGCGAACACCGGGGAGCTGTTTTTT.

This CDR3 reads CAISDNLGGPATNEKLFF. The CDR3 DNA is TGTGCCATCAGTGACAATCTGGGGGGCCCAGCAACTAATGAAAAACTGTTTTTT. V and J are TRBV10-3 and TRBJ1-4, with D possibly TRBD1 on 6 matching bases. CDR3 size: 18 residues. CDR1 and CDR2 from the germline V gene are ENHRY and SYGVKD. The V end was cut by 3 bases, the J end by 0 bases, with 17 bases between.

This clone was seen just once. The chain carries TRBV27 and TRBJ2-1; perhaps TRBD2 as D (5 bases). V lost 3 bases to trimming and J lost 5 bases, with 11 bases between them. There are 14 residues in the CDR3. Per the germline V gene, CDR1 is MNHEY and CDR2 is SMNVEV (reference sequence). The chain's CDR3 is CASSFWGENNEQFF. CDR3 sequence (DNA): TGTGCCAGCAGTTTTTGGGGAGAGAACAATGAGCAGTTCTTC.

The CDR3 is CAWRPGPGYGNQPQHF. CDR3 DNA sequence: TGTGCCTGGAGACCGGGACCCGGTTATGGCAATCAGCCCCAGCATTTT. The chain links TRBV30 to TRBJ1-5; perhaps TRBD1 as D (5 bases). CDR1 and CDR2 (germline): GTSNPN, SVGIG (reference sequence). The CDR3 totals 16 residues. V was pared by 3 bases and J by 2 bases, with 17 bases between.

The V gene is TRBV5-1, the J gene TRBJ1-4; a possible D gene is TRBD1 (6 bases). V was clipped by 1 base and J by 8 bases, with 18 bases between them. CDR3 length: 16 amino acids. CDR1 and CDR2 (germline): SGHRS, YFSETQ. CDR3 in amino acids: CASSLPRGGGREKLFF. The CDR3 region has the DNA TGCGCCAGCAGCTTGCCCCGCGGGGGCGGTCGGGAAAAACTGTTTTTT.

This clone came up a few times. The chain recombines TRBV4-1 with TRBJ1-3, with 11 nucleotides matching TRBD1. This CDR3 has 18 amino acids. Looked up from germline, CDR1 is MGHRA and CDR2 is YSYEKL. V trimming: 0 bases; J trimming: 3 bases; junction bases outside the gene matches: 7. CDR3 sequence: CASSQDGQGARGGNTIYF. The CDR3 DNA follows: TGCGCCAGCAGCCAAGATGGACAGGGGGCTAGAGGTGGAAACACCATATATTTT.

The sample holds a few counts of this clone. The V gene is TRBV6-1, the J gene TRBJ2-7; 12 nucleotides agree with TRBD2. The trim removed 7 bases at V and 4 bases at J, leaving 8 bases unmatched. The CDR3 is 15 residues long. The germline V gene encodes CDR1 MNHNS and CDR2 SASEGT. CDR3 sequence reads: CASTTGLAGWYEQYF. The CDR3 coding sequence is TGTGCCAGCACCACCGGACTAGCGGGATGGTACGAGCAGTACTTC.

The chain uses TRBV4-1 and TRBJ1-5, with D maybe TRBD1 (5 bases). V was pared by 4 bases and J by 0 bases, with 10 bases between. There are 15 residues in the CDR3. Germline V gene data show CDR1 as MGHRA and CDR2 as YSYEKL. The CDR3 DNA reads as TGCGCCAGCAGCCCACAGGAGAATAGCAATCAGCCCCAGCATTTT. Its protein product is CASSPQENSNQPQHF.

This clone was recorded once. The CDR3 DNA reads as TGTGCCAGCAGCTTGGGAGGGACAGGGTTCGTACCTCAGTACTTC. It specifies CASSLGGTGFVPQYF. The chain links TRBV11-2 to TRBJ2-7; 9 bases agree with TRBD1. The CDR3 totals 15 residues. Germline loops: CDR1 SGHAT, CDR2 FQNNGV. The V segment lost 3 bases and the J segment 10 bases; nucleotides outside the gene matches: 13.

This clone was found once. The chain uses TRBV9 and TRBJ2-7, with 7 bases fitting TRBD2. The V gene's germline CDR1 is SGDLS and CDR2 YYNGEE. This CDR3 is built from 16 residues. The trim removed 2 bases at V and 6 bases at J, leaving 14 bases unmatched. The CDR3 loop is CASSVRSTVPGGEQYF. The CDR3 DNA follows: TGTGCCAGCAGCGTTCGTTCCACCGTTCCGGGAGGCGAGCAGTACTTC.

The chain couples TRBV4-1 to TRBJ2-1; no reliable D call. V dropped 2 bases and J dropped 4 bases, with 12 bases sitting between them. The CDR3 runs 15 residues. CDR1 is MGHRA, CDR2 YSYEKL, per germline. The CDR3 DNA sequence: TGCGCCAGCAGCCAAAGGTCTGAGGCATACAATGAGCAGTTCTTC. This sequence encodes CASSQRSEAYNEQFF.

The chain has TRBV5-1 and TRBJ1-2; weak D call: TRBD1 (5 bases). Deletions cut 0 bases from V and 9 bases from J, with 12 bases between. Per germline, CDR1 SGHRS and CDR2 YFSETQ. This CDR3 has 13 amino acids. CDR3 sequence: CASSLAGRSRYTF. The CDR3 nucleotides read TGCGCCAGCAGCTTGGCAGGGCGAAGTCGCTACACCTTC.

The V gene is TRBV29-1, the J gene TRBJ2-5, with D perhaps TRBD1 or TRBD2 (5 bases each). CDR1 is SQVTM and CDR2 is ANQGSEA in the germline V gene. The CDR3 has 10 residues. Trimming pared 4 bases from V and 5 bases from J, leaving 5 bases between. The CDR3 region is CSVGGETQYF. CDR3 DNA: TGCAGCGTTGGGGGGGAGACCCAGTACTTC.

The chain has TRBV14 and TRBJ2-7; no definite D call. This CDR3 spans 13 amino acids. Trimming cost V 4 bases and J 0 bases, with 7 bases left between them. Germline assignment: CDR1 SGHDN and CDR2 FVKESK. This CDR3 is CASSLFSSYEQYF. In nucleotides, the CDR3 is TGTGCCAGCAGCCTTTTCAGCTCCTACGAGCAGTACTTC.

The genes are TRBV7-3 and TRBJ2-3, with 9 bases aligning to TRBD2. Germline-derived CDR1 and CDR2 are SGHTA and FQGTGA. The CDR3 is 14 amino acids. The V segment lost 6 bases and the J segment 5 bases; nucleotides outside the gene matches: 6. The CDR3: CASSQGLAVDTQYF. CDR3 DNA sequence: TGTGCCAGCAGTCAGGGACTAGCCGTAGATACGCAGTATTTT.

The genes are TRBV7-2 and TRBJ1-5, with D unresolved. The germline gives CDR1 SGHTA, CDR2 FQGNSA. V lost 1 base to trimming and J lost 1 base, with 8 bases between them. CDR3 length equals 15 residues. CDR3 loop: CASSLGLRSNQPQHF. The CDR3 nucleotides read TGTGCCAGCAGCTTAGGCCTGAGGAGCAATCAGCCCCAGCATTTT.

This clone was counted between two and nine times. The V gene is TRBV28, the J gene TRBJ1-3; no firm D call. Trimming stripped 6 bases from V and 2 bases from J, with 11 bases between. CDR3 length: 14 amino acids. From germline, CDR1 is MDHEN and CDR2 SYDVKM. The DNA for the CDR3 is TGTGCCAGCAGCCGAAAGACAACTGGAAACACCATATATTTT. This sequence encodes CASSRKTTGNTIYF.

The J gene is TRBJ1-4, the V gene TRBV18; D is uncertain. The ends were cut back, 2 bases at V and 5 bases at J, with 6 bases in the middle. CDR1 is KGHSH and CDR2 is LQKENI in the germline V gene. This CDR3 has 13 residues. The CDR3 nucleotides read TGTGCCAGCTCACCAACATTAAATGAAAAACTGTTTTTT. It translates to CASSPTLNEKLFF.

The chain combines TRBV19 with TRBJ1-2; no firm D call. The germline V gene has CDR1 LNHDA and CDR2 SQIVND (reference sequence). CDR3 length: 12 amino acids. V dropped 3 bases and J dropped 8 bases, with 10 bases sitting between them. The CDR3 DNA reads TGTGCCAGTAGTATGTTAGGGCGCGGCTACACCTTC. Protein product: CASSMLGRGYTF.

The gene calls are TRBV11-2 and TRBJ1-2; D may be TRBD1 (5 bases). The CDR3 runs 17 residues. The germline gives CDR1 SGHAT, CDR2 FQNNGV. V gave up 1 base and J gave up 4 bases, with 19 bases separating them. The CDR3 DNA is TGTGCCAGCAGCTTAGTACGGGGGAGGTCTCGGTCCTATGGCTACACCTTC. Its protein product is CASSLVRGRSRSYGYTF.

This sequence joins TRBV7-3 and TRBJ1-2; a possible D gene is TRBD1 (5 bases). Trimming stripped 6 bases from V and 4 bases from J, with 18 bases between. Germline V gene sequence: CDR1 SGHTA, CDR2 FQGTGA. The CDR3 runs 15 residues. CDR3 residues: CASSLSPGDFYGYTF. CDR3 DNA: TGTGCCAGCAGTCTTAGTCCGGGGGATTTCTATGGCTACACCTTC.

The rearrangement links TRBV6-5 to TRBJ2-5, with 7 bases aligning to TRBD1. Trimming at V came to 0 bases and at J to 3 bases, leaving 7 bases not matched to a gene. The length of the CDR3 is 16 residues. Germline loops: CDR1 MNHEY, CDR2 SVGAGI. This CDR3 reads CASSYSRTGREETQYF. The CDR3 nucleotides are TGTGCCAGCAGTTACTCGAGGACAGGAAGGGAAGAGACCCAGTACTTC.

This chain connects TRBV28 to TRBJ2-1; D uncertain. The length of the CDR3 is 12 residues. Looked up from germline, CDR1 is MDHEN and CDR2 is SYDVKM. The V gene lost 1 base and the J gene lost 8 bases, with 6 bases spanning the gap. CDR3: CASSLSWDEQFF. As DNA, the CDR3 is TGTGCCAGCAGTTTATCGTGGGATGAGCAGTTCTTC.

This rearrangement joins TRBV25-1 to TRBJ1-5; D remains unclear. This CDR3 has 15 residues. Germline CDR1 is MGHDK and CDR2 is SYGVNS. Trimming took 1 base from V and 1 from J, leaving 8 bases between them. This CDR3 is CASSESGGSNQPQHF. DNA for the CDR3: TGTGCCAGCAGTGAATCTGGCGGCAGCAATCAGCCCCAGCATTTT.

The gene calls are TRBV2 and TRBJ1-5; possibly TRBD1 for D (5 bases). Germline values: CDR1 SNHLY, CDR2 FYNNEI. Trimming shortened V by 3 bases and J by 7 bases, and 13 bases separated the two germline ends. There are 14 residues in the CDR3. The CDR3: CASSDSGVRQPQHF. CDR3 sequence (DNA): TGTGCCAGCAGTGACTCGGGGGTGCGACAGCCCCAGCATTTT. Full variable domain (outside the CDR3, taken from reference TRBV2 and TRBJ1-5): EPEVTQTPSHQVTQMGQEVILRCVPISNHLYFYWYRQILGQKVEFLVSFYNNEISEKSEIFDDQFSVERPDGSNFTLKIRSTKLEDSAMYFCASSDSGVRQPQHFGDGTRLSIL.